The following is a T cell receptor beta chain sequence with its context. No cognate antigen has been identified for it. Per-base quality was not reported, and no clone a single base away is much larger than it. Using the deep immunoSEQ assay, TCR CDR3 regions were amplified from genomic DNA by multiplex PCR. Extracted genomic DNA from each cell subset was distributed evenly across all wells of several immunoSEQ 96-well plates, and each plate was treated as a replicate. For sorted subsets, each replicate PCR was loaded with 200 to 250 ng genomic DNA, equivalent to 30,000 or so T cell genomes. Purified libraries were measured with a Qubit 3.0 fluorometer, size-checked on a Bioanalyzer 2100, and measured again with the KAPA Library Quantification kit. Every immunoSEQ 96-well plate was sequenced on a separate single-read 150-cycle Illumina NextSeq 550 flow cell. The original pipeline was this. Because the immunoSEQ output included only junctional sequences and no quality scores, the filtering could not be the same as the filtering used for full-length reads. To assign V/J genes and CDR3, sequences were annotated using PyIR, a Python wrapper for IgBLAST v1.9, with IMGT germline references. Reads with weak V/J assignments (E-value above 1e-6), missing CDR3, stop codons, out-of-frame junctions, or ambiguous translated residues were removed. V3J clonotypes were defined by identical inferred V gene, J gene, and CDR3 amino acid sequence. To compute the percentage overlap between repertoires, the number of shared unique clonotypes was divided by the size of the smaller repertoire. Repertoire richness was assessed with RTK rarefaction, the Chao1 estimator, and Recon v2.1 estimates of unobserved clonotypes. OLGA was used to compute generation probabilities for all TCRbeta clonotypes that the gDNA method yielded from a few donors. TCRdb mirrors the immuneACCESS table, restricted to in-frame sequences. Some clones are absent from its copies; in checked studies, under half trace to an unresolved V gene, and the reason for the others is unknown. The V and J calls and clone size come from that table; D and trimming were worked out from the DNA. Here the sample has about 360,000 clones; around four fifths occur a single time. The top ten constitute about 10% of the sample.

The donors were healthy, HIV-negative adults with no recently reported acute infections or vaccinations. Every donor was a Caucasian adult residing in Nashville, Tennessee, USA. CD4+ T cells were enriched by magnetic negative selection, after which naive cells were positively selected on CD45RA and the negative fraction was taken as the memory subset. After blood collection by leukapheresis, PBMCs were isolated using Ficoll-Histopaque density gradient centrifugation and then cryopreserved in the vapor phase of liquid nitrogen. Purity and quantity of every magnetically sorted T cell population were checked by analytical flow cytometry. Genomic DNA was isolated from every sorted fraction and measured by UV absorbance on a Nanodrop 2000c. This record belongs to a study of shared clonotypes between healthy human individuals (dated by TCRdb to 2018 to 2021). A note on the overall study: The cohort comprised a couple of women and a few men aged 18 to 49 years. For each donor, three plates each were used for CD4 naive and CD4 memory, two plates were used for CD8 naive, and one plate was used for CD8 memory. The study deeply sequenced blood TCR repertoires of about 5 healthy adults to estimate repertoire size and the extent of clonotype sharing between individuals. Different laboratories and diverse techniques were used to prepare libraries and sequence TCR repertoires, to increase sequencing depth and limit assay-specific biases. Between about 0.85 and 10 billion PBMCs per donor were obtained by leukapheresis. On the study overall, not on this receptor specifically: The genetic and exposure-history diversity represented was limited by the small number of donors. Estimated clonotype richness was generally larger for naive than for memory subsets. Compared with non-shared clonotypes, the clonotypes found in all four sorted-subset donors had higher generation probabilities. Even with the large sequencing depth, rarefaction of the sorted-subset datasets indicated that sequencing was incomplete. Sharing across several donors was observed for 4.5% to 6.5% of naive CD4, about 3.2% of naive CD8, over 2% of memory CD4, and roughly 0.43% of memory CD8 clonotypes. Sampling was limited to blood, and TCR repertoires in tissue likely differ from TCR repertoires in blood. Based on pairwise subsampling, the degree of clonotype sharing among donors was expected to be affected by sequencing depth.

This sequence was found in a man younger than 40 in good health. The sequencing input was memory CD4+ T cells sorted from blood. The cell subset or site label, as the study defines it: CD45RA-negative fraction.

The DNA is as follows: TGTGCCAGTAGTATATCGTCGGGAAGGGCAGATACGCAGTATTTT. Translated, this gives CASSISSGRADTQYF. Recombination connected TRBV19 to TRBJ2-3, with a weak D call of TRBD2 (5 bases match). At the junction V is shortened by 2 bases and J by 4 bases, with 13 bases in between. CDR1 and CDR2 are drawn from the germline V gene (reference sequence): LNHDA, SQIVND. From its cysteine to its phenylalanine, the CDR3 spans 15 amino acids. CDR3 DNA only is kept here, 45 bases in frame from base 1.